This TCR beta chain is drawn from a study of OX40 agonist ivuxolimab in advanced cancers. Turning to the study itself: In three patients, partial responses were observed, one with hepatocellular carcinoma and two with cutaneous melanoma.

The CDR3 is 14 amino acids. Trimming took 6 bases from V and 8 from J, leaving 19 bases between them. The germline V gene encodes CDR1 MNHEY and CDR2 SVGAGI. The method was immunoSEQ multiplex PCR; TCRdb's version includes in-frame clones alone and lacks a portion of them. The table has 65,000 to 90,000 clones, roughly four fifths seen once. The rearrangement joins TRBV6-5 to TRBJ1-2; D perhaps matches TRBD1 (5 bases). The clonotype was recovered from an adult with an advanced solid tumor such as melanoma, head and neck, liver or kidney cancer. This specimen consisted of CD4+ or CD8+ T cells sorted from blood, obtained in a trial of the OX40 agonist ivuxolimab. CDR3: CASREGRSLGGYTF. CDR3 in DNA: TGTGCCAGCAGAGAGGGACGGTCCCTCGGAGGCTACACCTTC.